The 25 T cell receptor beta chains below were found in one sample sequenced in a study of beta chain features in type 1 diabetes. What was sequenced were expressed TCRB transcripts, since all of the isolated RNA had been reverse transcribed. Sequencing used immunoSEQ multiplex PCR; TCRdb keeps in-frame clones, though not all of them. The profile shows 300,000 to 400,000 clones, 8% of them singletons. Sequenced material: central memory CD4+ T cells from blood. These receptors were collected from a young woman in good health.

This clone was picked up a small number of times. Other DNA sequences in this specimen translate into the identical CDR3. The J gene is TRBJ2-1, the V gene TRBV15; D may be TRBD2 (5 bases). Trimming took 3 bases from V and 10 from J, leaving 10 bases between them. The CDR3 sequence is 12 residues long. Germline V CDR1 and CDR2: LNHNV, YYDKDF (reference sequence). The CDR3 DNA sequence: TGTGCCACCAGCAGGGAGAGGGTGGAGCAGTTCTTC. This sequence encodes CATSRERVEQFF. Based on the CDR3 plus reference TRBV15 and TRBJ2-1, the full variable domain is DAMVIQNPRYQVTQFGKPVTLSCSQTLNHNVMYWYQQKSSQAPKLLFHYYDKDFNNEADTPDNFQSRRPNTSFCFLDIRSPGLGDTAMYLCATSRERVEQFFGPGTRLTVL.

This clone has more than one count but fewer than ten. This sequence joins TRBV27 and TRBJ2-1; either TRBD1 or TRBD2 may fit D (5 bases each). Trimming took off 2 bases at V and 0 bases at J, with 17 bases between the two ends. Germline V gene sequence: CDR1 MNHEY, CDR2 SMNVEV (reference sequence). The CDR3 consists of 18 residues. The CDR3 region is CASSLRGGHRSSYNEQFF. The CDR3 DNA reads as TGTGCCAGCAGTTTACGGGGTGGACACAGGAGCTCCTACAATGAGCAGTTCTTC.

This clone was seen only a few times. This same CDR3 is encoded by further DNA sequences in the sample. The genes are TRBV28 and TRBJ2-7; D gene uncertain. V gave up 2 bases and J gave up 3 bases, with 8 bases separating them. The germline V gene has CDR1 MDHEN and CDR2 SYDVKM. The CDR3 sequence is 13 residues long. The CDR3 is CASSLGGYYEQYF. Written as DNA, the CDR3 is TGTGCCAGCAGTTTAGGTGGTTACTACGAGCAGTACTTC.

This clone was observed a few times. The same CDR3 can be traced to other DNA sequences in this sample. The rearrangement uses TRBV29-1 and TRBJ2-7; a weak D match, TRBD1 (6 bases). Germline V gene data show CDR1 as SQVTM and CDR2 as ANQGSEA. The CDR3 contains 12 residues. V gave up 4 bases and J gave up 2 bases, with 9 bases separating them. This CDR3 reads CSVVTGTYEQYF. CDR3 nucleotides: TGCAGCGTTGTTACAGGGACCTACGAGCAGTACTTC.

The CDR3 nucleotides read TGTGCCAGCAGTGAAGACCTTCCACAGTACAATGAGCAGTTCTTC. Its translation is CASSEDLPQYNEQFF. The J gene is TRBJ2-1, the V gene TRBV2, with D uncertain. This CDR3 contains 15 residues. CDR1 and CDR2 (germline): SNHLY, FYNNEI. The V and J ends lost 1 base and 4 bases respectively, with 11 bases between them. The variable domain in full, completed from reference TRBV2 and TRBJ2-1, reads EPEVTQTPSHQVTQMGQEVILRCVPISNHLYFYWYRQILGQKVEFLVSFYNNEISEKSEIFDDQFSVERPDGSNFTLKIRSTKLEDSAMYFCASSEDLPQYNEQFFGPGTRLTVL.

This rearrangement joins TRBV5-1 to TRBJ2-7; 7 nucleotides align to TRBD1. The CDR3 spans 12 residues. V lost 4 bases to trimming and J lost 5 bases; unmatched junction nucleotides: 3. Germline loops: CDR1 SGHRS, CDR2 YFSETQ. The CDR3 bases are TGCGCCAGCAGCGAGGGGGCTAACGAGCAGTACTTC. Translating it yields CASSEGANEQYF. Based on the CDR3 plus reference TRBV5-1 and TRBJ2-7, the full variable domain is KAGVTQTPRYLIKTRGQQVTLSCSPISGHRSVSWYQQTPGQGLQFLFEYFSETQRNKGNFPGRFSGRQFSNSRSEMNVSTLELGDSALYLCASSEGANEQYFGPGTRLTVT.

There are a few counts of this clone. The J gene is TRBJ1-1, the V gene TRBV18, with TRBD1 as a possible D gene (5 bases). CDR1 KGHSH and CDR2 LQKENI come from the germline V gene. CDR3 length: 14 residues. The V and J ends lost 3 bases and 3 bases respectively, with 11 bases between them. The CDR3 is CASSPTGDDTEAFF. The CDR3 DNA reads as TGTGCCAGCTCACCGACGGGGGATGACACTGAAGCTTTCTTT.

There are a few counts of this clone. The chain uses TRBV7-3 and TRBJ2-2; 11 bases align to TRBD1. CDR3 length: 16 residues. V gave up 5 bases and J gave up 6 bases; unmatched junction bases: 8. CDR1 is SGHTA, CDR2 FQGTGA, per germline. This CDR3 is CASSPDGQGAPGELFF. The CDR3 DNA follows: TGTGCCAGCAGCCCCGACGGACAGGGGGCGCCCGGGGAGCTGTTTTTT. The full variable domain, in which reference TRBV7-3 and TRBJ2-2 provide the parts outside the CDR3, is GAGVSQTPSNKVTEKGKYVELRCDPISGHTALYWYRQSLGQGPEFLIYFQGTGAADDSGLPNDRFFAVRPEGSVSTLKIQRTERGDSAVYLCASSPDGQGAPGELFFGEGSRLTVL.

The table lists this clone with many counts. This rearrangement joins TRBV13 to TRBJ1-1; TRBD1 might be the D (6 bases). The germline V gene encodes CDR1 PRHDT and CDR2 FYEKMQ (reference sequence). The length of the CDR3 is 14 residues. Deletions cut 5 bases from V and 3 bases from J, with 13 bases between. CDR3 residues: CASSEYGGYTEAFF. The CDR3 region has the DNA TGTGCCAGCAGCGAATACGGGGGCTACACTGAAGCTTTCTTT.

This clone was counted between two and nine times. CDR3 amino acids: CSVGEQGGAGELFF. CDR3 in DNA: TGCAGCGTTGGGGAACAGGGGGGCGCCGGGGAGCTGTTTTTT. The rearrangement joins TRBV29-1 to TRBJ2-2, with 8 bases lining up with TRBD1. The germline V gene has CDR1 SQVTM and CDR2 ANQGSEA. V lost 4 bases to trimming and J lost 6 bases; unmatched junction nucleotides: 7. The CDR3 loop spans 14 amino acids.

This clone was found a few times. J is TRBJ1-2 and V is TRBV2; D possibly corresponds to TRBD1 (6 bases). Trimming cost V 5 bases and J 0 bases, with 10 bases left between them. The CDR3 length is 14 residues. Germline V gene data show CDR1 as SNHLY and CDR2 as FYNNEI. The CDR3 DNA sequence: TGTGCCAGCAGTCCCGGACAGACTAACTATGGCTACACCTTC. Translated, it gives CASSPGQTNYGYTF.

This clone has just a few counts. The J gene is TRBJ2-1, the V gene TRBV7-2; D uncertain. Germline V lookup: CDR1 SGHTA, CDR2 FQGNSA. Trimming removed 6 bases at V and 6 bases at J, with 6 bases between. The CDR3 is 11 residues long. The CDR3 loop is CASRRGNEQFF. Here the CDR3 DNA reads TGTGCCAGCAGACGTGGCAATGAGCAGTTCTTC.

The V gene is TRBV5-4, the J gene TRBJ2-7; D is uncertain. The CDR3 is made up of 13 amino acids. V lost 4 bases and J 3 bases, leaving 11 bases between the germline ends. Germline V gene lookup returns CDR1 SGHNT and CDR2 YYREEE (reference sequence). For the CDR3, the DNA is TGTGCCAGCAGCGCTGATATACTCTACGAGCAGTACTTC. This encodes CASSADILYEQYF.

The CDR3 nucleotides read TGTGCCAGCAGCGGACTAGCGGGAGGTCCCTACGAGCAGTACTTC. Amino acids: CASSGLAGGPYEQYF. This sequence joins TRBV2 and TRBJ2-7; 14 nucleotides align to TRBD2. CDR1 SNHLY and CDR2 FYNNEI come from the germline V gene. With V trimmed by 6 bases and J by 2 bases, 3 bases remained unmatched. The CDR3 length is 15 residues. The variable domain in full, completed from reference TRBV2 and TRBJ2-7, reads EPEVTQTPSHQVTQMGQEVILRCVPISNHLYFYWYRQILGQKVEFLVSFYNNEISEKSEIFDDQFSVERPDGSNFTLKIRSTKLEDSAMYFCASSGLAGGPYEQYFGPGTRLTVT.

This clone was seen more than once but under ten times. The CDR3: CASSSSVQETQYF. CDR3 sequence (DNA): TGTGCCAGCAGTTCTAGCGTTCAAGAGACCCAGTACTTC. This chain connects TRBV6-5 to TRBJ2-5, with a tentative D call TRBD2 (6 bases). Germline values: CDR1 MNHEY, CDR2 SVGAGI. The CDR3 totals 13 residues. V dropped 4 bases and J dropped 2 bases, with 8 bases sitting between them.

In its sample, this clone was seen a few times. As DNA, the CDR3 is TGTGCCAGCAGTTTGCAGGAGGGGAATGAGCAGTTCTTC. Translation gives CASSLQEGNEQFF. The V gene is TRBV2, the J gene TRBJ2-1; maybe TRBD2 (6 bases). Germline V gives CDR1 SNHLY, CDR2 FYNNEI. The CDR3 runs 13 residues. V was trimmed by 5 bases and J by 7 bases, leaving 12 bases between them.

The chain has TRBV27 and TRBJ2-3; 8 bases line up with TRBD2. The germline CDR1 and CDR2 sequences are MNHEY and SMNVEV (reference sequence). The CDR3 runs to 15 residues. J gave up 4 bases and V 5 bases, and 8 bases lay outside the gene matches. CDR3 region: CASSSGRILPDTQYF. In nucleotides, the CDR3 is TGTGCCAGCAGTAGCGGGAGAATCCTTCCAGATACGCAGTATTTT.

This clone showed up many times. The chain uses TRBV4-1 and TRBJ2-1, with D possibly matching TRBD1 (5 bases). There are 15 residues in the CDR3. V was trimmed by 1 base and J by 5 bases, leaving 12 bases between them. Germline V gene sequence: CDR1 MGHRA, CDR2 YSYEKL. CDR3 sequence reads: CASSQGWGQNNEQFF. CDR3 DNA: TGCGCCAGCAGCCAAGGTTGGGGCCAAAACAATGAGCAGTTCTTC.

This clone was recorded many times. The same CDR3 arises from other DNA sequences in this sample as well. The V and J genes are TRBV7-9 and TRBJ2-7; D not certain. The germline CDR1 and CDR2 sequences are SEHNR and FQNEAQ (reference sequence). V was clipped by 5 bases and J by 2 bases, with 4 bases between them. The CDR3 sequence is 11 residues long. The CDR3 sequence: CASSRTYEQYF. CDR3 nucleotide sequence: TGTGCCAGCAGCCGTACCTACGAGCAGTACTTC.

The rearrangement uses TRBV7-9 and TRBJ1-1; unclear D gene. CDR3 size: 14 residues. Germline lookup yields CDR1 SEHNR and CDR2 FQNEAQ (reference sequence). Trimming stripped 5 bases from V and 1 base from J, with 11 bases between. CDR3 protein: CASSPHRGNTEAFF. The CDR3 coding sequence is TGTGCCAGCAGCCCTCACCGGGGGAACACTGAAGCTTTCTTT.

This clone was detected ten times or more. The chain couples TRBV11-2 to TRBJ2-3; 13 nucleotides match TRBD2. CDR3 size: 15 residues. With 1 base clipped from V and 5 bases from J, the junction kept 0 bases outside the gene matches. CDR1 and CDR2 (germline): SGHAT, FQNNGV. In DNA, the CDR3 is TGTGCCAGCAGCTTAGGGACTAGCGGGAGAGATACGCAGTATTTT. It is translated as CASSLGTSGRDTQYF. The whole variable domain, remainder taken from reference TRBV11-2 and TRBJ2-3, is EAGVAQSPRYKIIEKRQSVAFWCNPISGHATLYWYQQILGQGPKLLIQFQNNGVVDDSQLPKDRFSAERLKGVDSTLKIQPAKLEDSAVYLCASSLGTSGRDTQYFGPGTRLTVL.

This clone was seen only a few times. The chain recombines TRBV4-2 with TRBJ2-2; TRBD2 might be the D (5 bases). Between the trimmed V and J ends, which lost 0 bases and 1 base, there was a span of 9 bases. The CDR3 totals 16 residues. CDR1 LGHNA and CDR2 YNFKEQ come from the germline V gene. The CDR3 sequence: CASSQEPSGNTGELFF. The CDR3, as DNA: TGTGCCAGCAGCCAAGAACCCAGCGGGAACACCGGGGAGCTGTTTTTT.

This clone has ten or more counts. The chain carries TRBV23-1 and TRBJ1-1; D is possibly TRBD1 (6 bases). Being an ORF, TRBV23-1 has a function that is uncertain. The germline V and J ends were trimmed by 8 bases and 1 base, with 11 bases remaining between them. The CDR3 runs 13 residues. Here the CDR3 reads CASRSGENTEAFF. CDR3 nucleotide sequence: TGCGCCAGCCGATCAGGGGAGAACACTGAAGCTTTCTTT.

The chain carries TRBV28 and TRBJ2-1; 9 nucleotides line up with TRBD2. V shed 2 bases, J shed 7 bases, and the junction held 9 bases outside the gene matches. Germline-derived CDR1 and CDR2 are MDHEN and SYDVKM. CDR3 length equals 16 residues. The CDR3 bases are TGTGCCAGCAGTTTAACCAGCGGGAGGTCCATTAATGAGCAGTTCTTC. It codes for CASSLTSGRSINEQFF.

The J gene is TRBJ2-5, the V gene TRBV6-5; D is unclear. The DNA end is more similar to TRBJ2-7, so the J call may be wrong. Looked up from germline, CDR1 is MNHEY and CDR2 is SVGAGI. This CDR3 spans 14 amino acids. In nucleotides, the CDR3 is TGTGCCAGCAGTCCCCAACCCCGGTGGGGCGAGCAGTACTTC. Translating it yields CASSPQPRWGEQYF.